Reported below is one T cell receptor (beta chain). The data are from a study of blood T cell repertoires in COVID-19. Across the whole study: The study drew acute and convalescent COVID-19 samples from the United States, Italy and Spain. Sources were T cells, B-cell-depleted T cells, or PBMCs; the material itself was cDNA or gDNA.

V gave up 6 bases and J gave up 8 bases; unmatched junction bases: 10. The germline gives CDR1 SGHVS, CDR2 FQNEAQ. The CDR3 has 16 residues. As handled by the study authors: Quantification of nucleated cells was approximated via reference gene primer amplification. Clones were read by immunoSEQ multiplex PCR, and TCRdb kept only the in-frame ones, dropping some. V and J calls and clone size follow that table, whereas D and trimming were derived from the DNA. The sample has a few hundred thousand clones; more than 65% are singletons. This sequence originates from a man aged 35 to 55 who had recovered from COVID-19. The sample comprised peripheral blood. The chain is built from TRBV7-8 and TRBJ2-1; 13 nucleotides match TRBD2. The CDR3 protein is CASREDTSGRAHEQFF. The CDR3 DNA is TGTGCCAGCAGGGAAGATACTAGCGGGAGGGCCCATGAGCAGTTCTTC.